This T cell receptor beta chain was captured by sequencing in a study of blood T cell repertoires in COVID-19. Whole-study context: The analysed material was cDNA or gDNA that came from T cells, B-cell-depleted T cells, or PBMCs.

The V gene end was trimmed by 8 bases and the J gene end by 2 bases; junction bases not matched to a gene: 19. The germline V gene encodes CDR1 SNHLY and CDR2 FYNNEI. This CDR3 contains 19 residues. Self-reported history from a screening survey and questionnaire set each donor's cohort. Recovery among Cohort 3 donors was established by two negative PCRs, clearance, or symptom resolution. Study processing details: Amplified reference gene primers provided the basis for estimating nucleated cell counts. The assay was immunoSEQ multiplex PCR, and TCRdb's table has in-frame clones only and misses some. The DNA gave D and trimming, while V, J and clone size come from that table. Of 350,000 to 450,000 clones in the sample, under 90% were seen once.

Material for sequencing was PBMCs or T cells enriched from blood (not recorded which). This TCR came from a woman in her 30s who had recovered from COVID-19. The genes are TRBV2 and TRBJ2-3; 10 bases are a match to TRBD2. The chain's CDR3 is CASVTWTSGIGGPTDTQYF. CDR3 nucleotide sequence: TGTGCCAGCGTAACGTGGACTAGCGGTATCGGAGGTCCCACAGATACGCAGTATTTT.